The 16 T cell receptor beta chains reported below all come from one sample, sequenced in a study of blood T cells in healthy people across ages. It was with a sample-barcoded 5' primer and a J-beta primer mix that a second PCR of roughly 7 to 11 cycles was run. TCRdb analysed the 5' RACE reads with MiXCR anew, one entry per CDR3 protein. Of fewer than 2,000,000 distinct CDR3 sequences listed, around 40% are singletons. The sequenced sample consisted of blood. These receptors originate from a human donor in good health.

V usage is TRBV9 and J usage is TRBJ1-2; tentatively, D is TRBD1 (5 bases). The CDR3 has 15 residues. The germline gives CDR1 SGDLS, CDR2 YYNGEE. V lost 3 bases and J lost 3, with 15 bases in between. In DNA form, the CDR3 reads TGTGCCAGCAGCGCGGCACAGGTTAGGGACTATGGCTACACCTTC. It specifies CASSAAQVRDYGYTF.

This sequence joins TRBV28 and TRBJ2-5; 7 bases map to TRBD2. CDR1 is MDHEN, CDR2 SYDVKM, per germline. The J segment lost 11 bases and the V segment lost 4 bases, leaving 10 bases of the junction unmatched. CDR3 size: 13 residues. The CDR3 loop is CASSSYGGYEQYF. In nucleotides, the CDR3 is TGTGCCAGCAGTTCCTACGGGGGGTATGAGCAGTACTTC.

This clonotype was found a few times. The CDR3 sequence: CASANGGTDTQYF. The CDR3 nucleotides read TGTGCCAGCGCCAACGGGGGCACAGATACGCAGTATTTT. The chain is built from TRBV6-2 or TRBV6-3 and TRBJ2-3; possibly TRBD2 for D (5 bases). This CDR3 comprises 13 residues. Trimming removed 8 bases from V and 1 base from J, with 10 bases in between. CDR1 is MNHEY, CDR2 SVGEGT, per germline.

This clonotype was seen only a few times. V usage is TRBV29-1 and J usage is TRBJ2-1, with 7 bases fitting TRBD1. CDR1 and CDR2 from the germline V gene are SQVTM and ANQGSEA. V shed 6 bases, J shed 2 bases, and the junction held 7 bases outside the gene matches. The CDR3 totals 14 residues. The CDR3 DNA sequence: TGCAGCGTCCTCGGGACAGTTGCCTACAATGAGCAGTTCTTC. This translates into CSVLGTVAYNEQFF.

The rearrangement joins TRBV29-1 to TRBJ2-7; 8 bases fit TRBD2. With V trimmed by 6 bases and J by 7 bases, 11 bases remained unmatched. Germline V CDR1 and CDR2: SQVTM, ANQGSEA. This CDR3 contains 13 residues. The CDR3 protein is CSVERGSTNEQYF. DNA for the CDR3: TGCAGCGTCGAGCGGGGGTCAACCAATGAGCAGTACTTC.

The chain is built from TRBV7-2 and TRBJ2-1, with D tentatively TRBD2 (7 bases). V dropped 5 bases and J dropped 8 bases, with 19 bases sitting between them. Germline V gene data show CDR1 as SGHTA and CDR2 as FQGNSA. The CDR3 is 15 residues long. The CDR3 nucleotides are TGTGCCAGCAGCCCCACAAGGGGGGGGCATGATGAGCAGTTCTTC. This sequence encodes CASSPTRGGHDEQFF. The full variable domain, its missing parts supplied by reference TRBV7-2 and TRBJ2-1, is GAGVSQSPSNKVTEKGKDVELRCDPISGHTALYWYRQSLGQGLEFLIYFQGNSAPDKSGLPSDRFSAERTGGSVSTLTIQRTQQEDSAVYLCASSPTRGGHDEQFFGPGTRLTVL.

This clonotype occurred a few times. This chain uses TRBV6-2 or TRBV6-3 with TRBJ2-7; D ambiguous. Trimming left V 6 bases short and J 0 bases short, with 9 bases between. Per germline, CDR1 MNHEY and CDR2 SVGEGT. CDR3 length equals 13 residues. As DNA, the CDR3 is TGTGCCAGCAGACCCCTGACCTCCTACGAGCAGTACTTC. Its translation: CASRPLTSYEQYF.

This clonotype was counted between two and nine times. The rearrangement uses TRBV6-2 or TRBV6-3 and TRBJ2-1; the D gene is possibly TRBD2 (6 bases). The germline CDR1 and CDR2 sequences are MNHEY and SVGEGT. With 7 bases removed from V and 3 bases from J, the gap between germline ends came to 16 bases. This CDR3 has 15 residues. The CDR3: CASTRSRGNYNEQFF. The CDR3 nucleotides are TGTGCCAGCACCCGAAGTCGGGGGAACTACAATGAGCAGTTCTTC.

The CDR3 spells CAGGGQNTDTQYF. DNA of the CDR3: TGTGCCGGCGGGGGGCAAAACACAGATACGCAGTATTTT. The V gene is TRBV12-3 or TRBV12-4, the J gene TRBJ2-3, with 8 bases lining up with TRBD2. This CDR3 comprises 13 residues. With 11 bases clipped from V and 2 bases from J, the junction kept 6 bases outside the gene matches.

V is TRBV5-5 and J is TRBJ1-5; tentatively, D is TRBD1 (6 bases). The V gene's germline CDR1 is SGHKS and CDR2 YYEKEE (reference sequence). Trimming took off 6 bases at V and 5 bases at J, with 21 bases between the two ends. The CDR3 is 16 amino acids. CDR3 nucleotide sequence: TGTGCCAGCACCCTCGGCGGCAACAGGGATGATCAGCCCCAGCATTTT. Its translation: CASTLGGNRDDQPQHF.

This clonotype was picked up a small number of times. The gene calls are TRBV6-5 and TRBJ1-4, with TRBD1 as a possible D gene (5 bases). This CDR3 region has 13 residues. The V gene's germline CDR1 is MNHEY and CDR2 SVGAGI. Trimming stripped 8 bases from V and 7 bases from J, with 14 bases between. Written as DNA, the CDR3 is TGTGCCAGCCGGGACTCACGGAGTGAAAAACTGTTTTTT. Its translation: CASRDSRSEKLFF.

This clonotype was picked up a small number of times. A much larger clone lies a single base off, so this may be a read error. The chain has TRBV7-2 and TRBJ1-6; D might be TRBD1 (6 bases). The V gene's germline CDR1 is SGHTA and CDR2 FQGNSA. V shed 2 bases and J shed 10 bases, with 9 bases lying between them. The CDR3 contains 13 residues. The CDR3 nucleotides read TGTGCCAGCAGCTTACAGGGGAAATCACCCCTCCACTTT. It specifies CASSLQGKSPLHF.

The chain is built from TRBV29-1 and TRBJ2-3; D may be TRBD1 (6 bases). Deletions cut 3 bases from V and 0 bases from J, with 22 bases between. The CDR3 length is 18 residues. CDR1 and CDR2 from the germline V gene are SQVTM and ANQGSEA. The CDR3 loop reads CSVDEDRNRVLSTDTQYF. The CDR3 DNA follows: TGCAGCGTTGATGAGGACAGAAACAGAGTTTTAAGCACAGATACGCAGTATTTT.

This clonotype was recorded a few times. CDR3 DNA sequence: TGCAGTGTTCAAGCGGGGGGAGGAGATACGCAGTATTTT. This sequence encodes CSVQAGGGDTQYF. The gene calls are TRBV20-1 and TRBJ2-3; the match to TRBD2 covers 9 bases. This CDR3 has 13 residues. V gave up 7 bases and J gave up 5 bases; unmatched junction bases: 7. In germline, CDR1 is DFQATT, CDR2 SNEGSKA (reference sequence).

This chain links TRBV29-1 with TRBJ2-3, with 12 bases identical to TRBD1. Germline V gene sequence: CDR1 SQVTM, CDR2 ANQGSEA. J gave up 2 bases and V 7 bases, and 28 bases lay outside the gene matches. The CDR3 consists of 22 residues. The CDR3 DNA sequence: TGCAGCGCCCGCGAACCCCTCACGGCGGGGACAGGGGGCGATTCACCCACAGATACGCAGTATTTT. Its translation: CSAREPLTAGTGGDSPTDTQYF.

The V call is TRBV10-3, the J call TRBJ1-6; possibly TRBD1 for D (5 bases). The germline V gene encodes CDR1 ENHRY and CDR2 SYGVKD. V was trimmed by 2 bases and J by 7 bases, leaving 12 bases between them. The CDR3 sequence is 15 residues long. DNA of the CDR3: TGTGCCATCAGTGAGCAGCAGGGACTGAATTCACCCCTCCACTTT. This encodes CAISEQQGLNSPLHF.